The TCR beta chain under discussion was sequenced for a study of cytomegalovirus exposure and HLA in healthy donors. The CDR3 covers 15 residues. J lost 5 bases, V lost 5 bases, and 9 bases had no gene match. Germline V gene lookup returns CDR1 MNHNS and CDR2 SASEGT. With 60 Vbeta and 13 Jbeta primers, the PCR was carried out. The assay was immunoSEQ multiplex PCR, and TCRdb's table has in-frame clones only and misses some. In the table there are 75,000 to 100,000 clones, approximately 80% of which are singletons. Sequencing was carried out using PBMCs. This chain uses TRBV6-1 with TRBJ2-1; 7 nucleotides align to TRBD2. The receptor was derived from a man aged 35-49 years in good health and CMV-seronegative. The CDR3 sequence is CASSKDRAGDNEQFF. The CDR3 bases are TGTGCCAGCAGTAAGGACCGCGCGGGGGACAATGAGCAGTTCTTC.